This record covers a single T cell receptor (beta chain). Its cognate antigen is unknown. Researchers report immunoSEQ v3.0 was run at survey level. Assay: immunoSEQ multiplex PCR; the TCRdb copy retains only in-frame clones and omits some. In the table there are 17,000 or so clones, 85% to 90% of which are singletons. This sample is drawn from a study of long-term antiretroviral therapy in people with HIV. Roughly 1-11 million cryopreserved PBMC were held in samples before DNA extraction. Germline V gene data show CDR1 as SGHDT and CDR2 as YYEEEE. Trimming cost V 4 bases and J 5 bases; bases outside gene matches: 6. CDR3 length: 16 amino acids. Study results and limitations: Despite increasing after ART, diversity remained lower than that of transplant donor controls. Dominating the repertoire at all time points were the clones that expanded before ART.

The source material was unsorted PBMCs, sampled 4.2 years after starting antiretroviral therapy. This TCR was recovered from a man aged 45-65 years with HIV. The chain links TRBV5-6 to TRBJ2-2; 12 nucleotides match TRBD2. In nucleotides, the CDR3 is TGTGCCAGCAGCGGGAGACTAGCGGGGGATACCGGGGAGCTGTTTTTT. This encodes CASSGRLAGDTGELFF.